Listed below are T cell receptor beta chains from one sample, sequenced in a study of blood T cell repertoires in COVID-19. Here immunoSEQ multiplex PCR was the method, and the copy in TCRdb shows in-frame clones only, minus some. Of some 400,000 clones detected, about 80% appear once; the ten largest clones hold over 0.95%. Sequenced input: peripheral blood. All receptors come from a human donor with acute or convalescent COVID-19. The donor label of this sample is uncertain. Both conserved end residues are part of each CDR3. A D gene is named only where the DNA matches it firmly. The size field is filled for only some rows; it gives once, few, many or a size class.

j_call	d_call	clone_size	v_call	cdr3_nt	cdr3_aa
TRBJ2-1	-	-	TRBV12-3/TRBV12-4	TGTGCCAGCAGTCTTACGAGGAATGAGCAGTTCTTC	CASSLTRNEQFF
TRBJ2-2	-	-	TRBV4-2	TGTGCCAGCAGCCAAGGAGTAAGACTGAACACCGGGGAGCTGTTTTTT	CASSQGVRLNTGELFF
TRBJ2-1	TRBD2	-	TRBV6-1	TGTGCCAGCAGTGTCGCTAGCGGGAGTCCCCACAATGAGCAGTTCTTC	CASSVASGSPHNEQFF
TRBJ2-7	-	-	TRBV19	TGTGCCAGTAGTATGGGCCAGGGTAGCTCCTACGAGCAGTACTTC	CASSMGQGSSYEQYF
TRBJ1-2	-	-	TRBV2	TGTGCCAGCCGGGGTGATGCTGATGGCTACACCTTC	CASRGDADGYTF
TRBJ2-7	TRBD1	-	TRBV3-1/TRBV3-2	TGTGCCAGCAGCCCCGGGACAGGGGGCAGGGAGCAGTACTTC	CASSPGTGGREQYF
TRBJ1-1	-	few	TRBV5-1	TGCGCCAGCAGCTTGGGCCAGCGGCACACTGAAGCTTTCTTT	CASSLGQRHTEAFF
TRBJ2-7	-	few	TRBV18	TGTGCCAGCTCACCACCATTCGGTCTCTACGAGCAGTACTTC	CASSPPFGLYEQYF
TRBJ2-7	-	-	TRBV6-1	TGTGCCAGCAGTGACAGACGGGTCCGCGAGCAGTACTTC	CASSDRRVREQYF
TRBJ1-3	-	-	TRBV19	TGTGGGAGCACAGGGAATCCACCGAACTCTGGAAACACCATATATTTT	CGSTGNPPNSGNTIYF
TRBJ2-2	TRBD1	-	TRBV23-1	TGCGCCAGCAGTCAATCAGGGACAGCGAACACCGGGGAGCTGTTTTTT	CASSQSGTANTGELFF
TRBJ1-1	TRBD1	-	TRBV2	TGTGCCAGCAGTGCACTTAACAGGGGTCGGAACACTGAAGCTTTCTTT	CASSALNRGRNTEAFF
TRBJ1-5	-	-	TRBV18	TGTGCCAGCTCCCCGGGACACTTCGTAGGGAATCAGCCCCAGCATTTT	CASSPGHFVGNQPQHF
TRBJ1-1	-	-	TRBV2	TGTGCCAGCAGGAGGGACACTGAAGCTTTCTTT	CASRRDTEAFF
TRBJ1-2	TRBD1	once	TRBV19	TGTGCCAGTAGTTCGGGACAGGGGGCGAATGGCTACACCTTC	CASSSGQGANGYTF
TRBJ1-2	-	-	TRBV5-4	TGTGCCAGCAGCACGGAGGGGTTCGGCTCCCCGGGGAGCTATGGCTACACCTTC	CASSTEGFGSPGSYGYTF
TRBJ1-1	-	-	TRBV6-5	TGTGCCAGCAGGGCGGGAGGGAACACTGAAGCTTTCTTT	CASRAGGNTEAFF
TRBJ1-4	-	few	TRBV5-1	TGCGCCAGCAGCTTCGGGACATCAACTAATGAAAAACTGTTTTTT	CASSFGTSTNEKLFF
TRBJ2-1	TRBD1	-	TRBV7-9	TGTGCCAGCAGCAGCCCGACAGGGACCCTCGACAATGAGCAGTTCTTC	CASSSPTGTLDNEQFF
TRBJ1-5	-	-	TRBV7-7	TGTGCCAGCAGCTTAGTAAGCAATCAGCCCCAGCATTTT	CASSLVSNQPQHF
TRBJ2-3	TRBD2	-	TRBV5-1	TGCGCCAGCAGCGGGAGCGGGGGCCACGCAGATACGCAGTATTTT	CASSGSGGHADTQYF
TRBJ1-3	TRBD1	-	TRBV2	TGTGCCAGCGAGACAGGGGTTGAAGACACCATATATTTT	CASETGVEDTIYF
TRBJ1-3	-	-	TRBV30	TGTGCCGGAGGGACTTCTGGAAACACCATATATTTT	CAGGTSGNTIYF
TRBJ2-7	TRBD2	-	TRBV18	TGTGCCAGCTCAGCTCTGACTAGCGGGACGTACGAGCAGTACTTC	CASSALTSGTYEQYF
TRBJ1-5	-	-	TRBV18	TGTGCCAGCTCAGACCAGGTCGGTGGGGGCCGGCAGCCCCAGCATTTT	CASSDQVGGGRQPQHF
TRBJ1-3	TRBD1	-	TRBV27	TGTGCCAGCAGTTTTACAGGGGGCGCTGGAAACACCATATATTTT	CASSFTGGAGNTIYF
TRBJ2-1	TRBD2	-	TRBV10-3	TGTGCCATCAGTGGAGAAACAGCGGGATCGTACTACAATGAGCAGTTCTTC	CAISGETAGSYYNEQFF
TRBJ1-1	-	-	TRBV12-3/TRBV12-4	TGTGCCAGCAGTACTCAGGGGCAGGCTTTCTTT	CASSTQGQAFF